This TCR beta chain appears in the sequencing data of a study of blood T cell repertoires in COVID-19. Assay used: immunoSEQ multiplex PCR; TCRdb lists only in-frame clones, some missing. The table lists about 200,000 clones, approximately 82% of them singletons. This CDR3 region has 18 residues. In germline, CDR1 is MNHEY, CDR2 SVGEGT. The junction had 14 bases not matched to a gene; V was cut back by 0 bases and J by 3 bases. The chain recombines TRBV6-2 or TRBV6-3 with TRBJ2-7; 7 positions match TRBD1. This TCR derives from a woman in her fifties or sixties with acute COVID-19. Sequenced sample: PBMCs or T cells enriched from blood (not recorded which). The CDR3 region has the DNA TGTGCCAGCAGTTACTCCCGGCCGGGACAGTCTACGGTCTACGAGCAGTACTTC. It yields the protein CASSYSRPGQSTVYEQYF.